A single sample is the source of the 28 T cell receptor beta chains below, sequenced in a study of T cells in Graves' hyperthyroidism and ophthalmopathy. Using RNA transcripts as the source, TCR beta CDR3 regions were amplified. In the first-round RT-PCR of the TCR CDR3, the HTBI primer set was used. TCRdb independently ran MiXCR on the multiplex PCR reads; one entry per CDR3 protein. Here the sample spans around 350,000 distinct CDR3 sequences, approximately 19% being singletons. What was sequenced was blood. The receptors derive from a young woman with Graves' hyperthyroidism.

In this sample, this clonotype turned up many times. The V and J genes are TRBV20-1 and TRBJ2-5, with 8 positions matching TRBD2. Per germline, CDR1 DFQATT and CDR2 SNEGSKA (reference sequence). The CDR3 loop spans 14 amino acids. V trimming: 7 bases; J trimming: 3 bases; junction bases outside the gene matches: 10. The CDR3 loop is CSVAHAAGEETQYF. DNA for the CDR3: TGCAGTGTTGCGCACGCAGCGGGGGAAGAGACCCAGTACTTC.

This clonotype has only a few counts. The V gene is TRBV18, the J gene TRBJ2-2; a weak D match, TRBD1 (6 bases). The germline CDR1 and CDR2 sequences are KGHSH and LQKENI. Trimming stripped 6 bases from V and 3 bases from J, with 17 bases between. CDR3 size: 16 residues. The CDR3 DNA sequence: TGTGCCAGCTCCCGAGAGAGGGCAGGGGACACCGGGGAGCTGTTTTTT. Translated, it gives CASSRERAGDTGELFF.

This clonotype was detected a few times. The V and J genes are TRBV28 and TRBJ2-5; 9 nucleotides align to TRBD2. With V trimmed by 5 bases and J by 5 bases, 6 bases remained unmatched. The CDR3 sequence is 14 residues long. Germline V lookup: CDR1 MDHEN, CDR2 SYDVKM. CDR3 protein: CASSPVRGGETQYF. The CDR3 DNA reads TGTGCCAGCAGTCCAGTGCGGGGGGGGGAGACCCAGTACTTC.

This chain links TRBV27 with TRBJ2-7; maybe TRBD1 (5 bases). This CDR3 comprises 14 residues. The germline gives CDR1 MNHEY, CDR2 SMNVEV (reference sequence). V lost 3 bases and J 1 base, leaving 10 bases between the germline ends. CDR3 nucleotide sequence: TGTGCCAGCAGTTTGGGGCGTCGGTCCTACGAGCAGTACTTC. Its protein product is CASSLGRRSYEQYF.

This clonotype came up many times. The chain joins TRBV6-2 or TRBV6-3 to TRBJ1-5, with D perhaps matching TRBD1 (5 bases). This CDR3 contains 13 residues. V shed 8 bases and J shed 9 bases, with 17 bases lying between them. Germline CDR1 and CDR2: MNHEY and SVGEGT. This chain's CDR3 is CASGGGGEGPQHF. The CDR3, as DNA: TGTGCCAGCGGGGGAGGTGGCGAAGGGCCCCAGCATTTT.

There are many counts of this clonotype. The CDR3 nucleotides read TGTGCCAGCAGCCCGACAGGGGACACCATATATTTT. Protein: CASSPTGDTIYF. The chain combines TRBV3-1 with TRBJ1-3; 8 nucleotides agree with TRBD1. The germline V gene has CDR1 LGHDT and CDR2 YNNKEL (reference sequence). CDR3 length: 12 residues. Unmatched junction bases numbered 1, after V lost 4 bases and J lost 8 bases.

Points on this clonotype: This may stem from a read error, because a much larger clone lies one nucleotide away. The chain carries TRBV11-1 and TRBJ1-5, with 8 bases matching TRBD1. The CDR3 consists of 16 residues. CDR1 and CDR2 (germline): SGHAT, FQDESV (reference sequence). CDR3 DNA sequence: TGTGCCAGCAGCCCCCTCCTTGGACAGGGCAATCAGCCCCAGCGTTTT. This codes for CASSPLLGQGNQPQRF. Looking up the rest from reference TRBV11-1 and TRBJ1-5 gives the full variable domain: EAEVAQSPRYKITEKSQAVAFWCDPISGHATLYWYRQILGQGPELLVQFQDESVVDDSQLPKDRFSAERLKGVDSTLKIQPAELGDSAMYLCASSPLLGQGNQPQRFGDGTRLSIL.

This clonotype showed up many times. Here the CDR3 DNA reads TGTGCCTGGCAACTTGGGGACGGTTCCTACGAGCAGTACTTC. This codes for CAWQLGDGSYEQYF. This sequence joins TRBV30 and TRBJ2-7; the D call may be TRBD1 or TRBD2 (5 bases each). This CDR3 is built from 14 residues. The V gene lost 5 bases and the J gene lost 1 base, with 15 bases spanning the gap. CDR1 is GTSNPN, CDR2 SVGIG, per germline (reference sequence).

This clonotype has at least ten counts. V gene TRBV12-3 or TRBV12-4 combines with J gene TRBJ1-1; no reliable D call. V was clipped by 8 bases and J by 5 bases, with 18 bases between them. This CDR3 region has 14 residues. The CDR3 nucleotides read TGTGCCAGCGGCCTCGATCGGGCCGGGACTGAAGCTTTCTTT. Its protein product is CASGLDRAGTEAFF.

This clonotype was seen a few times. The CDR3 region has the DNA TGTGCCAGCATCCCCTCCGGGAAAAATCAGCCCCAGCATTTT. Encoded protein: CASIPSGKNQPQHF. The chain is built from TRBV27 and TRBJ1-5; no firm D call. The ends were cut back, 7 bases at V and 4 bases at J, with 14 bases in the middle. The CDR3 is 14 amino acids. The V gene's germline CDR1 is MNHEY and CDR2 SMNVEV (reference sequence).

As to this clonotype: A much larger clone sits a single nucleotide away, making a read error possible. The J gene is TRBJ1-5, the V gene TRBV6-5; D gene unclear. Germline loops: CDR1 MNHEY, CDR2 SVGAGI. This CDR3 spans 16 amino acids. The DNA for the CDR3 is TGTGCCAGCAGTTACTCGAATCCGGTATCAAATCAGCCCCTGCATTTT. Amino acid sequence: CASSYSNPVSNQPLHF.

This clonotype was seen ten or more times. V gene TRBV5-1 combines with J gene TRBJ1-5; possible D gene TRBD1, 6 bases. The germline V and J ends were trimmed by 0 bases and 10 bases, with 14 bases remaining between them. Germline CDR1 reads SGHRS; CDR2 reads YFSETQ. The CDR3 runs to 14 residues. As DNA, the CDR3 is TGCGCCAGCAGCTTGGGAGACAGGTCGGAACCCCAGCATTTT. Translating it yields CASSLGDRSEPQHF.

Ten or more counts support this clonotype. The chain employs TRBV9 and TRBJ1-3, with 7 bases lining up with TRBD1. The V segment lost 3 bases and the J segment 3 bases; nucleotides outside the gene matches: 12. The CDR3 length is 17 residues. CDR1 is SGDLS, CDR2 YYNGEE, per germline. The CDR3 coding sequence is TGTGCCAGCAGCGCCGCCCTTCACAGGGGAATTGGAAACACCATATATTTT. Its translation: CASSAALHRGIGNTIYF. Based on the CDR3 plus reference TRBV9 and TRBJ1-3, the full variable domain is DSGVTQTPKHLITATGQRVTLRCSPRSGDLSVYWYQQSLDQGLQFLIQYYNGEERAKGNILERFSAQQFPDLHSELNLSSLELGDSALYFCASSAALHRGIGNTIYFGEGSWLTVV.

The table lists this clonotype with many counts. The chain joins TRBV10-3 to TRBJ2-2, with D perhaps TRBD1 (6 bases). V lost 7 bases and J lost 5, with 8 bases in between. Germline CDR1 is ENHRY and CDR2 is SYGVKD. This CDR3 comprises 12 residues. CDR3 protein: CAIMQGTGELFF. CDR3 sequence (DNA): TGTGCCATCATGCAGGGGACCGGGGAGCTGTTTTTT.

This clonotype was observed once. The chain is built from TRBV6-1 and TRBJ2-5; TRBD2 matches at 8 bases. The junction had 7 bases not matched to a gene; V was cut back by 7 bases and J by 3 bases. This CDR3 has 14 amino acids. Germline V CDR1 and CDR2: MNHNS, SASEGT. The CDR3 spells CASNLGTSEETQYF. DNA of the CDR3: TGTGCCAGCAACCTCGGGACTAGTGAAGAGACCCAGTACTTC.

This clonotype was observed at least ten times. The V gene is TRBV29-1, the J gene TRBJ2-5; D uncertain. The V gene's germline CDR1 is SQVTM and CDR2 ANQGSEA. The CDR3 runs to 12 residues. V was trimmed by 6 bases and J by 1 base, leaving 9 bases between them. CDR3 sequence (DNA): TGCAGCGTCCACCCTGTCCAAGAGACCCAGTACTTC. Protein product: CSVHPVQETQYF. Drawing the rest from reference TRBV29-1 and TRBJ2-5, the complete variable domain is SAVISQKPSRDICQRGTSLTIQCQVDSQVTMMFWYRQQPGQSLTLIATANQGSEATYESGFVIDKFPISRPNLTFSTLTVSNMSPEDSSIYLCSVHPVQETQYFGPGTRLLVL.

This clonotype was counted many times. V gene TRBV12-3 or TRBV12-4 combines with J gene TRBJ1-5; D perhaps matches TRBD1 (5 bases). V was shortened by 7 bases and J by 1 base, with 11 bases between the two germline ends. The CDR3 is 14 residues long. In DNA, the CDR3 is TGTGCCAGCATAGAAGAGGGGAGCAATCAGCCCCAGCATTTT. Translating gives CASIEEGSNQPQHF.

This clonotype was seen repeatedly, ten times or more. This chain joins TRBV6-5 and TRBJ1-2; D is possibly TRBD1 (5 bases). Germline values: CDR1 MNHEY, CDR2 SVGAGI. The V gene lost 4 bases and the J gene lost 7 bases, with 16 bases spanning the gap. The CDR3 has 14 amino acids. The CDR3 DNA reads as TGTGCCAGCAGTTTAACGGGACTTCCCCGTGGCTACACCTTC. Its translation is CASSLTGLPRGYTF.

V and J are TRBV7-9 and TRBJ1-2, with 8 bases lining up with TRBD1. This CDR3 has 15 residues. The ends lost 4 bases at V and 6 bases at J; junction bases unmatched: 10. CDR1 SEHNR and CDR2 FQNEAQ come from the germline V gene (reference sequence). CDR3 nucleotides: TGTGCCAGCAGCTCGGACCTGGGACAGGCGAATGGCTACACCTTC. Its protein is CASSSDLGQANGYTF.

As for this clonotype: Germline and junction disagree at one end, which may indicate a read error. This chain uses TRBV2 with TRBJ1-1; unclear D gene. Germline V gene sequence: CDR1 SNHLY, CDR2 FYNNEI. The CDR3 covers 13 residues. CDR3 sequence (DNA): TGTGCCAGCATTCAGAACATGAACACTGAAGCTTGCTTT. Its protein is CASIQNMNTEACF.

This clonotype was seen ten or more times. The J gene is TRBJ1-1, the V gene TRBV7-8, with D possibly matching TRBD1 (5 bases). The length of the CDR3 is 13 residues. Per germline, CDR1 SGHVS and CDR2 FQNEAQ. V shed 1 base and J shed 12 bases, with 15 bases lying between them. The DNA of the CDR3 is TGTGCCAGCAGCTTAGGGGCAGGGTCGTTCACTTTCTTT. It codes for CASSLGAGSFTFF.

The rearrangement uses TRBV12-3 or TRBV12-4 and TRBJ2-5; D may be TRBD2 (5 bases). Trimming pared 6 bases from V and 7 bases from J, leaving 9 bases between. The length of the CDR3 is 11 residues. CDR3 nucleotides: TGTGCCAGCAGGTCACTAGTGACCCAGTACTTC. This gives the protein CASRSLVTQYF.

This clonotype was observed many times. CDR3 nucleotide sequence: TGTGCCAGCAGTACCCGACAGGGTCGAAATTCACCCCTCCACTTT. Translating gives CASSTRQGRNSPLHF. The chain carries TRBV6-5 and TRBJ1-6; 7 nucleotides match TRBD1. Germline V lookup: CDR1 MNHEY, CDR2 SVGAGI. The ends lost 5 bases at V and 7 bases at J; junction bases unmatched: 8. The CDR3 is 15 residues long.

This clonotype was detected many times. This chain joins TRBV6-1 and TRBJ2-7, with TRBD1 identical over 9 bases. Trimming took 6 bases from V and 0 from J; bases not matched to a gene: 3. This CDR3 is built from 14 residues. Germline V gene data show CDR1 as MNHNS and CDR2 as SASEGT. CDR3 region: CASSPDRGSYEQYF. Here the CDR3 DNA reads TGTGCCAGCAGCCCGGACAGGGGCTCCTACGAGCAGTACTTC.

In this sample, this clonotype turned up a few times. The chain carries TRBV9 and TRBJ1-5; no clear D gene. The CDR3 runs 15 residues. Germline lookup yields CDR1 SGDLS and CDR2 YYNGEE. Trimming shortened V by 1 base and J by 5 bases, and 13 bases separated the two germline ends. The CDR3 nucleotides read TGTGCCAGCAGCGTAACTCCCTTAAGGGATCAGCCCCAGCATTTT. Encoded protein: CASSVTPLRDQPQHF.

This clonotype has a count of ten or more. The genes are TRBV20-1 and TRBJ2-5; D is ambiguous. The V end lost 3 bases, the J end lost 8 bases, and 10 bases lay between the germline ends. Germline V gene data show CDR1 as DFQATT and CDR2 as SNEGSKA (reference sequence). The CDR3 spans 11 residues. DNA for the CDR3: TGCAGTGCTAGTCCTGGGTCTACCCAGTACTTC. Translated: CSASPGSTQYF.

V and J are TRBV6-5 and TRBJ1-1, with D tentatively TRBD1 (5 bases). The CDR3 sequence is 15 residues long. V was cut by 2 bases and J by 3 bases, with 13 bases left in between. CDR1 is MNHEY, CDR2 SVGAGI, per germline. In DNA, the CDR3 is TGTGCCAGCAGTTACCAGGGATTGGGGTACACTGAAGCTTTCTTT. Translated: CASSYQGLGYTEAFF.

In this sample, this clonotype turned up a few times. The chain is built from TRBV15 and TRBJ1-1; D is unresolved. V lost 3 bases to trimming and J lost 7 bases, with 12 bases between them. The V gene's germline CDR1 is LNHNV and CDR2 YYDKDF (reference sequence). The CDR3 runs 13 residues. In DNA form, the CDR3 reads TGTGCCACCAGCAGGACACCAGCCAATGAAGCTTTCTTT. This translates into CATSRTPANEAFF.